The clone carrying this T cell receptor (beta chain) appeared many times. Its specificity is not known. TCRdb reprocessed the 5' RACE reads via MiXCR and lists one record per CDR3 protein. The sample includes 550,000 to 750,000 distinct CDR3 sequences, roughly 12% of them seen just once. The sample is drawn from a study of T cells after yellow fever vaccination. About the research overall: With SMART-Seq v4 Ultra Low Input, the fractions containing low cell numbers were prepared. Findings and caveats of the study: Of the clonotypes, a small share occurred in both CD4 and CD8 compartments. Most primary-vaccination clones reappeared after the booster (approximately 97% CD4, approximately 88% CD8).

V lost 0 bases and J lost 2, with 12 bases in between. The length of the CDR3 is 15 residues. Germline CDR1 and CDR2: SGHRS and YFSETQ. The genes are TRBV5-1 and TRBJ2-7, with a weak D call TRBD2 (6 bases). This clonotype was obtained from a man aged 25 to 40 who received the YFV17D yellow fever vaccine. This material consisted of PBMCs, taken on the day of the yellow fever booster vaccination. CDR3 DNA sequence: TGCGCCAGCAGCTTGGGGGGGGATCTGCCCTACGAGCAGTACTTC. Encoded protein: CASSLGGDLPYEQYF.